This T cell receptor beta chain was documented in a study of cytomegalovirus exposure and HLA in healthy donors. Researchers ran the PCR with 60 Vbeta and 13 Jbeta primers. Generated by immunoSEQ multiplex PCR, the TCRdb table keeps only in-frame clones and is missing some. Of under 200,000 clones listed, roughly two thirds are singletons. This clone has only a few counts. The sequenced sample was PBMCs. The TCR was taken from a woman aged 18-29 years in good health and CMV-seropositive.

The CDR3 region has the DNA TGCGCCAGCGCAAAGGGGGCCGATCAGCCCCAGCATTTT. Its protein is CASAKGADQPQHF. The chain employs TRBV5-1 and TRBJ1-5; TRBD1 matches 7 bases. V lost 7 bases, J lost 5 bases, and 6 bases stayed unmatched. Germline CDR1 SGHRS, CDR2 YFSETQ. The CDR3 contains 13 residues.